The rows below give T cell receptor beta chains drawn from one sample of a study of blood T cell repertoires in COVID-19. Sequenced by immunoSEQ multiplex PCR; TCRdb stores in-frame clones only, minus some. Among 64,000 or so clones, around 85% were seen once, and the ten largest hold more than 1%. Sequencing was performed on peripheral blood. These receptors were taken from a middle-aged man with acute or convalescent COVID-19. CDR3s include the opening cysteine and the closing phenylalanine or tryptophan. D genes are given only for firm matches. Expanded clones are given a class, and other clones once, few, many or no size at all.

abundance: NA; v_gene: TRBV5-4; d_gene: TRBD2; j_gene: TRBJ2-1; CDR3aa: CASSDSGTSSYNEQFF; CDR3nt: TGTGCCAGCAGTGATTCCGGGACTAGCTCCTACAATGAGCAGTTCTTC
abundance: NA; v_gene: TRBV2; d_gene: NA; j_gene: TRBJ2-5; CDR3aa: CASSEEHQETQYF; CDR3nt: TGTGCCAGCAGTGAAGAGCACCAAGAGACCCAGTACTTC
abundance: once; v_gene: TRBV7-3; d_gene: TRBD2; j_gene: TRBJ2-2; CDR3aa: CASSLTIPRGGAGELFF; CDR3nt: TGTGCCAGCAGCTTAACGATCCCCCGGGGGGGGGCCGGGGAGCTGTTTTTT
abundance: NA; v_gene: TRBV29-1; d_gene: NA; j_gene: TRBJ2-2; CDR3aa: CSGGTGGELFF; CDR3nt: TGCAGCGGGGGGACTGGCGGGGAGCTGTTTTTT
abundance: NA; v_gene: TRBV6-5; d_gene: NA; j_gene: TRBJ1-3; CDR3aa: CASSYPTVSGGNTIYF; CDR3nt: TGTGCCAGCAGTTACCCGACCGTCTCGGGTGGAAACACCATATATTTT
abundance: NA; v_gene: TRBV5-5; d_gene: TRBD2; j_gene: TRBJ2-7; CDR3aa: CASSLRAGGVYEQYF; CDR3nt: TGTGCCAGCAGCTTGCGAGCGGGAGGGGTCTACGAGCAGTACTTC
abundance: NA; v_gene: TRBV6-5; d_gene: TRBD1; j_gene: TRBJ2-7; CDR3aa: CASRPAGTARYEQYF; CDR3nt: TGTGCCAGCAGGCCTGCCGGGACAGCTAGGTACGAGCAGTACTTC
abundance: once; v_gene: TRBV5-1; d_gene: TRBD1; j_gene: TRBJ1-2; CDR3aa: CASSPRTGGSSNYGYTF; CDR3nt: TGCGCCAGCAGCCCCCGGACAGGGGGCTCCTCTAACTATGGCTACACCTTC
abundance: NA; v_gene: TRBV5-8; d_gene: TRBD1; j_gene: TRBJ1-4; CDR3aa: CASSLGTGTGGNEKLFF; CDR3nt: TGTGCCAGCAGCTTGGGGACAGGGACGGGGGGAAATGAAAAACTGTTTTTT
abundance: few; v_gene: TRBV2; d_gene: TRBD1; j_gene: TRBJ1-1; CDR3aa: CASRRQGNTEAFF; CDR3nt: TGTGCCAGCAGGCGACAGGGGAACACTGAAGCTTTCTTT
abundance: NA; v_gene: TRBV29-1; d_gene: TRBD2; j_gene: TRBJ2-1; CDR3aa: CSVRVTSGSNEQFF; CDR3nt: TGCAGCGTTAGGGTGACTAGCGGATCCAATGAGCAGTTCTTC
abundance: NA; v_gene: TRBV10-1; d_gene: NA; j_gene: TRBJ1-5; CDR3aa: CASSEFGGTGPFNQPQHF; CDR3nt: TGCGCCAGCAGTGAGTTCGGAGGGACCGGGCCCTTCAATCAGCCCCAGCATTTT
abundance: NA; v_gene: TRBV15; d_gene: NA; j_gene: TRBJ1-2; CDR3aa: CATSRYSSSNYGYTF; CDR3nt: TGTGCCACCAGCAGATACTCGTCATCTAACTATGGCTACACCTTC
abundance: NA; v_gene: TRBV19; d_gene: TRBD1; j_gene: TRBJ2-3; CDR3aa: CASSLGGQGFDTQYF; CDR3nt: TGTGCCAGTAGCCTTGGGGGACAGGGATTTGATACGCAGTATTTT
abundance: few; v_gene: TRBV5-1; d_gene: NA; j_gene: TRBJ1-1; CDR3aa: CASSLGRGYEAFF; CDR3nt: TGCGCCAGCAGCTTAGGGAGGGGGTATGAAGCTTTCTTT
abundance: NA; v_gene: TRBV7-2; d_gene: TRBD1; j_gene: TRBJ1-6; CDR3aa: CASRTQGAYSPLHF; CDR3nt: TGTGCCAGCAGAACACAGGGGGCATATTCACCCCTCCACTTT
abundance: once; v_gene: TRBV10-2; d_gene: NA; j_gene: TRBJ1-3; CDR3aa: CASSESGLSGNTIYF; CDR3nt: TGCGCCAGCAGTGAGTCGGGACTCTCTGGAAACACCATATATTTT
abundance: NA; v_gene: TRBV19; d_gene: NA; j_gene: TRBJ2-3; CDR3aa: CASKADPRADTQYF; CDR3nt: TGTGCCAGTAAAGCGGACCCGCGGGCAGATACGCAGTATTTT